Shown below are 32 T cell receptor beta chains from a single sample sequenced in a study of blood T cell repertoires in COVID-19. Assay used: immunoSEQ multiplex PCR; TCRdb lists only in-frame clones, some missing. The data show roughly 330,000 clones, 87% seen once. Sequencing input: peripheral blood. The receptor source for this set is a man aged 25-40 years with COVID-19, enrolled during active disease.

The CDR3 region is CASSLEGQGNRGNEQFF. The CDR3 DNA is TGTGCCAGCAGCTTAGAAGGACAGGGGAATAGAGGCAATGAGCAGTTCTTC. This rearrangement joins TRBV7-8 to TRBJ2-1; 9 bases fit TRBD1. The germline V gene has CDR1 SGHVS and CDR2 FQNEAQ. V shed 1 base and J 6 bases; nucleotides not matched to a gene: 10. CDR3 length equals 17 residues.

The chain carries TRBV6-2 or TRBV6-3 and TRBJ2-7; D possibly corresponds to TRBD1 (6 bases). Germline assignment: CDR1 MNHEY and CDR2 SVGEGT. The V and J ends lost 5 bases and 5 bases respectively, with 19 bases between them. The CDR3 is 15 amino acids. DNA of the CDR3: TGTGCCAGCAGTCAGTCCCCTGACAGGTTCCACGAGCAGTACTTC. Its protein product is CASSQSPDRFHEQYF.

This clone was seen once. V usage is TRBV6-5 and J usage is TRBJ1-6; D is unclear. Germline V gene sequence: CDR1 MNHEY, CDR2 SVGAGI. V lost 6 bases and J lost 0, with 6 bases in between. The CDR3 contains 14 residues. As DNA, the CDR3 is TGTGCCAGCAGGGCCAGCTCCTATAATTCACCCCTCCACTTT. Protein: CASRASSYNSPLHF.

V usage is TRBV18 and J usage is TRBJ2-5; tentatively, D is TRBD2 (6 bases). This CDR3 spans 14 amino acids. V was clipped by 6 bases and J by 5 bases, with 16 bases between them. Germline lookup yields CDR1 KGHSH and CDR2 LQKENI. The CDR3 nucleotides are TGTGCCAGCTCGCCCGGGACTTCTGGGGAGACCCAGTACTTC. Protein sequence: CASSPGTSGETQYF. Filled out from reference TRBV18 and TRBJ2-5, the complete variable domain reads NAGVMQNPRHLVRRRGQEARLRCSPMKGHSHVYWYRQLPEEGLKFMVYLQKENIIDESGMPKERFSAEFPKEGPSILRIQQVVRGDSAAYFCASSPGTSGETQYFGPGTRLLVL.

This sequence joins TRBV19 and TRBJ2-1; TRBD1 aligns across 9 bases. The V gene's germline CDR1 is LNHDA and CDR2 SQIVND (reference sequence). The CDR3 sequence is 16 residues long. Trimming removed 7 bases from V and 0 bases from J; junction bases left unmatched: 7. The CDR3 loop reads CASTPIQGASYNEQFF. CDR3 coding DNA: TGTGCCAGTACCCCAATACAGGGGGCCTCCTACAATGAGCAGTTCTTC.

The rearrangement joins TRBV6-2 or TRBV6-3 to TRBJ2-6, with a possible D match to TRBD1 (6 bases). The germline V gene encodes CDR1 MNHEY and CDR2 SVGEGT. Between the trimmed V and J ends, which lost 2 bases and 2 bases, there was a span of 7 bases. This CDR3 spans 15 amino acids. CDR3 region: CASSYGGAGANVLTF. CDR3 nucleotide sequence: TGTGCCAGCAGTTACGGGGGCGCTGGGGCCAACGTCCTGACTTTC.

As for this clone: Different DNA sequences within this sample yield the same CDR3. V gene TRBV7-9 combines with J gene TRBJ1-4; D not certain. CDR3 size: 14 residues. CDR1 is SEHNR and CDR2 is FQNEAQ in the germline V gene (reference sequence). Trimming shortened V by 3 bases and J by 4 bases, and 9 bases separated the two germline ends. The DNA of the CDR3 is TGTGCCAGCAGCTTGGGCCAGAGTAATGAAAAACTGTTTTTT. It is translated as CASSLGQSNEKLFF.

This clone was counted between two and nine times. The chain combines TRBV4-2 with TRBJ1-5; a possible D gene is TRBD1 (5 bases). The CDR3 totals 15 residues. Germline CDR1 LGHNA, CDR2 YNFKEQ. Trimming stripped 0 bases from V and 5 bases from J, with 11 bases between. The CDR3 DNA sequence: TGTGCCAGCAGCCAAGATTCGGCAGGGTATCAGCCCCAGCATTTT. Amino acids: CASSQDSAGYQPQHF.

The rearrangement uses TRBV18 and TRBJ2-7, with 8 bases identical to TRBD1. The V gene end was trimmed by 0 bases and the J gene end by 3 bases; junction bases not matched to a gene: 4. This CDR3 spans 15 amino acids. The germline V gene encodes CDR1 KGHSH and CDR2 LQKENI. The CDR3 DNA reads TGTGCCAGCTCACCACCGAGCAGGGGGCTCTACGAGCAGTACTTC. Its translation is CASSPPSRGLYEQYF.

This clone was observed a single time. The V and J genes are TRBV19 and TRBJ2-7; 12 nucleotides agree with TRBD2. This CDR3 comprises 16 residues. Germline CDR1 reads LNHDA; CDR2 reads SQIVND (reference sequence). With 5 bases clipped from V and 9 bases from J, the junction kept 14 bases outside the gene matches. The chain's CDR3 is CASSPTSLAGGHGQYF. In nucleotides, the CDR3 is TGTGCCAGTAGTCCGACCTCACTAGCGGGGGGCCACGGGCAGTACTTC.

The rearrangement links TRBV19 to TRBJ2-2; 8 nucleotides line up with TRBD2. The CDR3 length is 16 residues. Germline V gene data show CDR1 as LNHDA and CDR2 as SQIVND (reference sequence). J was trimmed by 0 bases and V by 10 bases; bases with no gene match: 10. The CDR3 protein is CAIGQAGAPNTGELFF. In DNA, the CDR3 is TGTGCCATAGGGCAAGCGGGGGCCCCGAACACCGGGGAGCTGTTTTTT.

The chain links TRBV11-3 to TRBJ2-2; TRBD2 matches at 13 bases. Germline V gene sequence: CDR1 SGHNT, CDR2 YENEEA. J gave up 3 bases and V 5 bases, and 3 bases lay outside the gene matches. This CDR3 is 16 amino acids long. As DNA, the CDR3 is TGTGCCAGCAGCCCCGGACTAGCGGGGGACACCGGGGAGCTGTTTTTT. Translating it yields CASSPGLAGDTGELFF.

This sequence joins TRBV7-8 and TRBJ2-3; TRBD2 aligns across 11 bases. This CDR3 comprises 18 residues. Germline loops: CDR1 SGHVS, CDR2 FQNEAQ. V lost 2 bases, J lost 6 bases, and 13 bases stayed unmatched. The CDR3 DNA reads TGTGCCAGCAGCTTAACCCCTCCAACTAGCGGGGGAGCGGATACGCAGTATTTT. Residues: CASSLTPPTSGGADTQYF.

The chain recombines TRBV24-1 with TRBJ2-2, with D possibly being TRBD2 (6 bases). Trimming stripped 3 bases from V and 4 bases from J, with 20 bases between. Germline CDR1 KGHDR, CDR2 SFDVKD. CDR3 length: 18 residues. CDR3 amino acids: CATSDLLSAGPGTGELFF. For the CDR3, the DNA is TGTGCCACCAGTGATCTCCTCTCCGCGGGGCCCGGCACCGGGGAGCTGTTTTTT.

The J gene is TRBJ1-3, the V gene TRBV28; D may be TRBD1 (6 bases). The V and J ends lost 7 bases and 0 bases respectively, with 10 bases between them. CDR3 length: 14 amino acids. Germline CDR1 is MDHEN and CDR2 is SYDVKM. The CDR3 protein is CASKQGTSGNTIYF. The CDR3 DNA is TGTGCCAGCAAACAGGGCACCTCTGGAAACACCATATATTTT.

This chain uses TRBV30 with TRBJ2-5, with TRBD2 matching over 7 bases. J lost 5 bases, V lost 5 bases, and 14 bases had no gene match. In germline, CDR1 is GTSNPN, CDR2 SVGIG (reference sequence). The CDR3 runs 15 residues. CDR3 region: CAWAHLGGRTETQYF. CDR3 in DNA: TGTGCCTGGGCCCACTTGGGCGGGAGAACGGAGACCCAGTACTTC.

Only one count was recorded for this clone. The chain has TRBV19 and TRBJ1-6; 7 bases are shared with TRBD1. V dropped 5 bases and J dropped 4; count of bases not matched to a gene: 5. CDR3 length: 15 residues. CDR1 LNHDA and CDR2 SQIVND come from the germline V gene (reference sequence). The CDR3 DNA reads TGTGCCAGTAGTCCTCCGGGACAGTATAATTCACCCCTCCACTTT. Its protein is CASSPPGQYNSPLHF.

This rearrangement joins TRBV11-2 to TRBJ2-3; possibly TRBD2 for D (6 bases). The CDR3 has 14 amino acids. The germline V and J ends were trimmed by 1 base and 7 bases, with 12 bases remaining between them. CDR1 SGHAT and CDR2 FQNNGV come from the germline V gene. The CDR3 DNA is TGTGCCAGCAGCTTAGGGGCAACTAGCAATACGCAGTATTTT. As protein: CASSLGATSNTQYF.

The chain is built from TRBV27 and TRBJ2-7, with 8 bases matching TRBD1. The CDR3 is 14 amino acids. Germline V gene data show CDR1 as MNHEY and CDR2 as SMNVEV (reference sequence). Germline trimming cut 5 bases from V and 4 bases from J; bases unmatched to any gene: 7. Here the CDR3 DNA reads TGTGCCAGCAGTCTTACAGACAGGGGATACGAGCAGTACTTC. Residues: CASSLTDRGYEQYF.

The chain carries TRBV19 and TRBJ1-1; D not certain. Trimming pared 7 bases from V and 4 bases from J, leaving 13 bases between. This CDR3 is built from 13 residues. CDR1 and CDR2 (germline): LNHDA, SQIVND (reference sequence). The CDR3 sequence: CASKAATFTEAFF. The CDR3 DNA follows: TGTGCCAGTAAGGCGGCTACGTTCACTGAAGCTTTCTTT.

V usage is TRBV15 and J usage is TRBJ2-1; 8 bases align to TRBD2. CDR1 LNHNV and CDR2 YYDKDF come from the germline V gene (reference sequence). J lost 8 bases, V lost 1 base, and 4 bases had no gene match. The CDR3 spans 14 residues. The CDR3 loop is CATSRAAGAYEQFF. The CDR3, as DNA: TGTGCCACCAGCAGAGCAGCGGGAGCTTATGAGCAGTTCTTC. Combining the CDR3 with reference TRBV15 and TRBJ2-1 gives the whole variable domain DAMVIQNPRYQVTQFGKPVTLSCSQTLNHNVMYWYQQKSSQAPKLLFHYYDKDFNNEADTPDNFQSRRPNTSFCFLDIRSPGLGDTAMYLCATSRAAGAYEQFFGPGTRLTVL.

The V call is TRBV19, the J call TRBJ2-2; TRBD1 matches at 7 bases. The CDR3 has 16 amino acids. The germline V gene has CDR1 LNHDA and CDR2 SQIVND (reference sequence). V dropped 1 base and J dropped 4; count of bases not matched to a gene: 6. The CDR3 region is CASSIGTGRITGELFF. The CDR3 region has the DNA TGTGCCAGTAGTATAGGGACAGGAAGAATCACCGGGGAGCTGTTTTTT.

V usage is TRBV25-1 and J usage is TRBJ2-5; D may be TRBD1 (6 bases). Trimming cost V 5 bases and J 4 bases, with 11 bases left between them. Germline V lookup: CDR1 MGHDK, CDR2 SYGVNS. This CDR3 contains 13 residues. In DNA, the CDR3 is TGTGCCAGCAGTTGGGGGCCGGGAGAGACCCAGTACTTC. It codes for CASSWGPGETQYF.

The chain carries TRBV19 and TRBJ2-2; TRBD2 matches at 7 bases. V shed 7 bases and J 5 bases; nucleotides not matched to a gene: 1. The CDR3 spans 12 residues. Per the germline V gene, CDR1 is LNHDA and CDR2 is SQIVND (reference sequence). For the CDR3, the DNA is TGTGCCAGTATGGGACTAACCGGGGAGCTGTTTTTT. It codes for CASMGLTGELFF. Complete variable domain (other parts from reference TRBV19 and TRBJ2-2): DGGITQSPKYLFRKEGQNVTLSCEQNLNHDAMYWYRQDPGQGLRLIYYSQIVNDFQKGDIAEGYSVSREKKESFPLTVTSAQKNPTAFYLCASMGLTGELFFGEGSRLTVL.

This chain joins TRBV5-4 and TRBJ2-1, with TRBD2 matching 8 bases. Germline V gene data show CDR1 as SGHNT and CDR2 as YYREEE (reference sequence). Trimming at V came to 3 bases and at J to 2 bases, leaving 4 bases not matched to a gene. This CDR3 spans 15 amino acids. CDR3 sequence reads: CASSSSGFTYNEQFF. The CDR3 nucleotides are TGTGCCAGCAGCTCTAGCGGGTTCACCTACAATGAGCAGTTCTTC.

This chain connects TRBV27 to TRBJ2-3; weak D call: TRBD2 (6 bases). Germline-derived CDR1 and CDR2 are MNHEY and SMNVEV (reference sequence). There are 18 residues in the CDR3. The ends were cut back, 0 bases at V and 2 bases at J, with 18 bases in the middle. DNA of the CDR3: TGTGCCAGCAGTTTATCGCCCCCGCCAGGGACTCCCACAGATACGCAGTATTTT. Its protein product is CASSLSPPPGTPTDTQYF.

This clone was recorded a few times. V is TRBV5-4 and J is TRBJ1-2; 7 bases are a match to TRBD1. Germline values: CDR1 SGHNT, CDR2 YYREEE (reference sequence). CDR3 length: 14 residues. Unmatched junction bases numbered 7, after V lost 4 bases and J lost 4 bases. The CDR3 is CASSINRGGYGYTF. The CDR3 DNA sequence: TGTGCCAGCAGCATTAACAGGGGTGGCTATGGCTACACCTTC.

The V gene is TRBV20-1, the J gene TRBJ2-5; 16 bases fit TRBD2. There are 17 residues in the CDR3. Trimming at V came to 3 bases and at J to 1 base, leaving 5 bases not matched to a gene. The germline CDR1 and CDR2 sequences are DFQATT and SNEGSKA (reference sequence). DNA of the CDR3: TGCAGTGCTAGTCCGGGACTAGCGGGAGGGATCCAAGAGACCCAGTACTTC. Residues: CSASPGLAGGIQETQYF.

The chain combines TRBV7-2 with TRBJ1-1; 7 bases are shared with TRBD1. With 2 bases clipped from V and 5 bases from J, the junction kept 5 bases outside the gene matches. Germline V CDR1 and CDR2: SGHTA, FQGNSA. The CDR3 has 14 amino acids. Here the CDR3 reads CASSLLSGGTEAFF. DNA for the CDR3: TGTGCCAGCAGCTTACTGTCAGGGGGAACTGAAGCTTTCTTT.

J is TRBJ2-1 and V is TRBV11-3; 13 bases are a match to TRBD2. With V trimmed by 6 bases and J by 10 bases, 0 bases remained unmatched. CDR1 is SGHNT and CDR2 is YENEEA in the germline V gene. There are 12 residues in the CDR3. CDR3 coding DNA: TGTGCCAGCAGGACTAGCGGGGGGGAGCAGTTCTTC. Amino acid sequence: CASRTSGGEQFF. Combining the CDR3 with reference TRBV11-3 and TRBJ2-1 gives the whole variable domain EAGVVQSPRYKIIEKKQPVAFWCNPISGHNTLYWYLQNLGQGPELLIRYENEEAVDDSQLPKDRFSAERLKGVDSTLKIQPAELGDSAVYLCASRTSGGEQFFGPGTRLTVL.

V usage is TRBV6-1 and J usage is TRBJ1-2; 7 nucleotides match TRBD1. J was trimmed by 7 bases and V by 2 bases; bases with no gene match: 4. CDR1 and CDR2 from the germline V gene are MNHNS and SASEGT. The CDR3 consists of 13 residues. The CDR3 spells CASSERGRSGYTF. As DNA, the CDR3 is TGTGCCAGCAGTGAAAGGGGGCGGAGTGGCTACACCTTC.

V is TRBV4-3 and J is TRBJ1-6; 9 nucleotides agree with TRBD1. Looked up from germline, CDR1 is LGHNA and CDR2 is YSLEER. V shed 4 bases, J shed 14 bases, and the junction held 12 bases outside the gene matches. The CDR3 loop spans 15 amino acids. The CDR3 region is CASSPQLTGGRALHF. CDR3 DNA sequence: TGCGCCAGCAGCCCCCAACTCACAGGGGGCAGGGCCCTCCACTTT.